This T cell receptor beta chain was recorded in a study of CD8+CD57+ T cells in acquired aplastic anemia. Background on the study: Isolated CD4+ and CD8+ cells, once sorted, yielded DNA averaging approximately 3 ug. Study observations and caveats: CD8+ Simpson's diversity in patients was not significantly different from that in controls. The number of CD8+ CDR3 sequences shared by patients and controls was twenty-nine.

Researchers used genomic DNA as the template to profile TCR beta VDJ and CDR3. One entry per CDR3 protein results from TCRdb running MiXCR on the reads. Of around 200,000 distinct CDR3 sequences in the sample, about 44% were seen once. Patients who underwent sequencing had shown CD8+CD57+ cell expansion by flow cytometry. No patient had been given any therapy when blood was sampled. This clonotype appeared a few times. As yet, its antigen is unknown. Germline-derived CDR1 and CDR2 are MGHDK and SYGVNS. V gave up 2 bases and J gave up 4 bases, with 11 bases separating them. The CDR3 has 14 residues. This chain links TRBV25-1 with TRBJ1-2; D is unresolved. This TCR derives from a human donor with aplastic anemia. Sequenced sample: sorted CD4+, CD8+, or CD8+CD57+ T cells (not recorded which) from PBMCs. The DNA of the CDR3 is TGTGCCAGCAGTGAAGGGGTGGCGGGCTATGGCTACACCTTC. It yields the protein CASSEGVAGYGYTF.